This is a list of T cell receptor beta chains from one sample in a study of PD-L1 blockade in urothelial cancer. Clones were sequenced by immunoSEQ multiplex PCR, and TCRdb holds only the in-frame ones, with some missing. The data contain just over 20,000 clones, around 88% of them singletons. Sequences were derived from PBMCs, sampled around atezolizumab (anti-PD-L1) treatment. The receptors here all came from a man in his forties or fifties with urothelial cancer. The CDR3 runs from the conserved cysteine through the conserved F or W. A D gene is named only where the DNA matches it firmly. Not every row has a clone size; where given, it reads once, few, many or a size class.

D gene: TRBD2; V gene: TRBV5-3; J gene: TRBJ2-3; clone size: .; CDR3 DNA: TGTGCCAGAAGCTTGATGAGCGGGGGGAATACGCAGTATTTT; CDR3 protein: CARSLMSGGNTQYF
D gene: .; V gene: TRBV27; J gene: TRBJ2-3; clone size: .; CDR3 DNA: TGTGCCAGCAGTTTACAGTCGGGATCACTGGGAGATACGCAGTATTTT; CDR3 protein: CASSLQSGSLGDTQYF
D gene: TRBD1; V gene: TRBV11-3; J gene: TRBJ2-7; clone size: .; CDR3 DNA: TGTGCCAGCAGCGAGCAGGGGGATACCTACGAGCAGTACTTC; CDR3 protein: CASSEQGDTYEQYF
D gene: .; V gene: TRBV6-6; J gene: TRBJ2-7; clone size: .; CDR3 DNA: TGTGCCAGCAGTTACTCGTCGGTCTCCTACGAGCAGTACTTC; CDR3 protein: CASSYSSVSYEQYF
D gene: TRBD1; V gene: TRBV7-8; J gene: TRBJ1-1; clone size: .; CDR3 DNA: TGTGCCAGCAGCTCCTACAGGGGGAGGAACACTGAAGCTTTCTTT; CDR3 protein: CASSSYRGRNTEAFF
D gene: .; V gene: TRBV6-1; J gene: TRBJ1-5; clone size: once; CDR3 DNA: TGTGCCAGCAGTGACGGGACACCTTATCAGCCCCAGCATTTT; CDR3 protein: CASSDGTPYQPQHF
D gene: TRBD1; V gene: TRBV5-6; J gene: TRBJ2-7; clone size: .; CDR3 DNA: TGTGCCAGCAGCTTGCCCGACAGGGTTTCGGGTGTCTTC; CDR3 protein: CASSLPDRVSGVF
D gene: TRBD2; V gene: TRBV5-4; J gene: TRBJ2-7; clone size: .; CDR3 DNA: TGTGCCAGCAGCCCTACTAGCGGGGGCTACGAGCAGTACTTC; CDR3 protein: CASSPTSGGYEQYF
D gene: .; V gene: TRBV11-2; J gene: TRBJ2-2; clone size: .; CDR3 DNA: TGTGCCAGCAGCTTTGGCCACAGGTCTGGAAGAAACACCGGGGAGCTGTTTTTT; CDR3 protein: CASSFGHRSGRNTGELFF
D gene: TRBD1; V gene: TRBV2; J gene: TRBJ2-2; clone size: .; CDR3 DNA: TGTGCCAGCAGTGAGGGGACAGGGAGGCCCGGGGAGCTGTTTTTT; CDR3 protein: CASSEGTGRPGELFF
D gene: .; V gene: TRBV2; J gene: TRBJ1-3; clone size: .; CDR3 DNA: TGTGCCAGCAACGCCGGACAGAGCTCTGGAAACACCATATATTTT; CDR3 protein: CASNAGQSSGNTIYF
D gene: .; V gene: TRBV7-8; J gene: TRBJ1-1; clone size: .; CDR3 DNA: TGTGCCAGCAGCTTAGCGAGAGGGGGAACTGAAGCTTTCTTT; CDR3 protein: CASSLARGGTEAFF
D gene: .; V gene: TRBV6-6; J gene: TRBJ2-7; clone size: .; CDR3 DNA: TGTGCCAGCAGTACTCCTAGCCGGGATAAGTCCTACGAGCAGTACTTC; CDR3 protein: CASSTPSRDKSYEQYF
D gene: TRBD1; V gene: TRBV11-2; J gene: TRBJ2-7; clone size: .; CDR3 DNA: TGTGCCAGCAGCCGGGGACAGGGAACCATTTCCTACGAGCAGTACTTC; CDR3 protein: CASSRGQGTISYEQYF
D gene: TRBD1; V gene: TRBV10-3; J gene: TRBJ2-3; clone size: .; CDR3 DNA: TGTGCCATCAGTGCGGACAGGGGGAGCACAGATACGCAGTATTTT; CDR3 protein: CAISADRGSTDTQYF
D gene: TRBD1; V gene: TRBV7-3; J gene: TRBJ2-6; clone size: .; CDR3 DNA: TGTGCCAGCAGCTCCCTGGGACAGGGTACCTCTGGGGCCAACGTCCTGACTTTC; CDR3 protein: CASSSLGQGTSGANVLTF
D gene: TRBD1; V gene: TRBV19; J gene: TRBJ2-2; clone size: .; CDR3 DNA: TGTGCCAGTAGACCGACAGGGGCGAACACCGGGGAGCTGTTTTTT; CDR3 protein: CASRPTGANTGELFF
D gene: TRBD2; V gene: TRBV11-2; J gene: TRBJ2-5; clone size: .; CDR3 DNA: TGTGCCAGCAGCGTATCTAGCGGGGGCCGACAAGAGACCCAGTACTTC; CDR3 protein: CASSVSSGGRQETQYF
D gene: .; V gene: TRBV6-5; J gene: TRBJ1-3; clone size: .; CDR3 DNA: TGTGCCAGCAGTCCCTCGACAGGCTCTGGAAACACCATATATTTT; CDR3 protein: CASSPSTGSGNTIYF
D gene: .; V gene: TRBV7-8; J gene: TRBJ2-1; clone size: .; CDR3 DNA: TGTGCCAGCAGCTTAGCTTCAGGGGCGGGTTTCCATGAGCAGTTCTTC; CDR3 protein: CASSLASGAGFHEQFF
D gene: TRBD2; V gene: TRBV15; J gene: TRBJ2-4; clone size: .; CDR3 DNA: TGTGCCACCAGCAGAGATTGGGCGGGACTAGCGGGACGTATAGCCAAAAACATTCAGTACTTC; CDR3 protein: CATSRDWAGLAGRIAKNIQYF
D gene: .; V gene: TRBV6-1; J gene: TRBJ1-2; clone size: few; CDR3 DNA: TGTGCCAGCAGTGACAGAAGCTACACCTTC; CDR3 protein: CASSDRSYTF
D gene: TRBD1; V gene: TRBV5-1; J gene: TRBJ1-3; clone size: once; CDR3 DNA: TGCGCCAGCAGCCAAGGGGGCTTCTCTGGAAACACCATATATTTT; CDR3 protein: CASSQGGFSGNTIYF